A single sample is the source of the 23 T cell receptor beta chains below, sequenced in a study of molecular identifiers for immune sequencing clone quantification. TCRdb re-called the PCR reads with MiXCR, one entry per CDR3 protein. The data contain about 640,000 distinct CDR3 sequences, 15% to 20% of them seen just once; the ten biggest clones take up 0.7% to 1%. What was sequenced was naive CD8+ T cells from blood, with Jurkat cell RNA spiked in. As to subset: FACS-sorted CD8+CD4-CCR7+CD45RA+ naive T cells. These receptors all come from a human donor in good health. Some libraries in this study had Jurkat cell RNA spiked in.

This clonotype was counted at least ten times. This rearrangement joins TRBV2 to TRBJ1-2; D is uncertain. V was shortened by 2 bases and J by 5 bases, with 15 bases between the two germline ends. The CDR3 loop spans 15 amino acids. Germline V gives CDR1 SNHLY, CDR2 FYNNEI. Written as DNA, the CDR3 is TGTGCCAGCAGTGAATCTGCAGCCCCAGTATATGGCTACACCTTC. The encoded protein is CASSESAAPVYGYTF.

This clonotype occurred many times. The rearrangement joins TRBV11-2 to TRBJ2-3; 7 nucleotides match TRBD2. J gave up 2 bases and V 1 base, and 15 bases lay outside the gene matches. Germline V lookup: CDR1 SGHAT, CDR2 FQNNGV. The CDR3 extends over 19 amino acids. CDR3 sequence: CASSLVGMGGSALTDTQYF. The CDR3 nucleotides read TGTGCCAGCAGCTTAGTGGGGATGGGCGGGAGTGCGCTCACAGATACGCAGTATTTT.

This clonotype was observed many times. V and J are TRBV6-2 or TRBV6-3 and TRBJ1-1; 8 bases agree with TRBD1. Unmatched junction bases numbered 8, after V lost 3 bases and J lost 2 bases. This CDR3 has 16 residues. CDR1 is MNHEY and CDR2 is SVGEGT in the germline V gene. In DNA, the CDR3 is TGTGCCAGCAGTTATTTGCAGGGGGCTTTCAACACTGAAGCTTTCTTT. Amino acids: CASSYLQGAFNTEAFF.

For this clonotype: Given a much more abundant clone one base away, this may be a read error. The chain links TRBV30 to TRBJ2-5, with D tentatively TRBD1 (6 bases). The CDR3 contains 14 residues. Germline CDR1 and CDR2: GTSNPN and SVGIG (reference sequence). CDR3 loop: CAWSDSRGQETRYF. The CDR3 DNA sequence: TGTGCCTGGAGTGACTCGAGGGGACAAGAGACCCGGTACTTC.

This clonotype was picked up many times. The rearrangement joins TRBV19 to TRBJ2-6; the D gene is possibly TRBD2 (6 bases). The CDR3 length is 17 residues. V lost 5 bases, J lost 0 bases, and 14 bases lay in between. Per the germline V gene, CDR1 is LNHDA and CDR2 is SQIVND (reference sequence). The CDR3 nucleotides are TGTGCCAGTAGTGCCTTGGAGGGGCCCTCTGGGGCCAACGTCCTGACTTTC. It encodes CASSALEGPSGANVLTF. Looking up the rest from reference TRBV19 and TRBJ2-6 gives the full variable domain: DGGITQSPKYLFRKEGQNVTLSCEQNLNHDAMYWYRQDPGQGLRLIYYSQIVNDFQKGDIAEGYSVSREKKESFPLTVTSAQKNPTAFYLCASSALEGPSGANVLTFGAGSRLTVL.

This clonotype was detected ten times or more. The gene calls are TRBV25-1 and TRBJ2-7, with 7 bases lining up with TRBD2. CDR1 is MGHDK, CDR2 SYGVNS, per germline. J gave up 5 bases and V 2 bases, and 6 bases lay outside the gene matches. This CDR3 is 14 amino acids long. The CDR3 DNA reads TGTGCCAGCAGTGAACAGACTAGCAACCACGAGCAGTACTTC. Encoded protein: CASSEQTSNHEQYF.

This clonotype was seen many times. This chain links TRBV5-6 with TRBJ1-5; D not resolved. The CDR3 runs 14 residues. Germline assignment: CDR1 SGHDT and CDR2 YYEEEE. V dropped 0 bases and J dropped 5 bases, with 9 bases sitting between them. CDR3 residues: CASSLGNLYQPQHF. The CDR3 nucleotides read TGTGCCAGCAGCTTGGGTAACCTTTATCAGCCCCAGCATTTT.

The table lists this clonotype with a count of one. A much larger clone lies one base from this, so it may be a read error. The V and J genes are TRBV6-5 and TRBJ1-2; D not certain. Germline CDR1 MNHEY, CDR2 SVGAGI. Trimming left V 4 bases short and J 1 base short, with 10 bases between. This CDR3 region has 14 residues. The CDR3 DNA reads TGTGCCAGCAGTTTCCAGGAGGGTAACTATGGCTACACCTTC. Translation: CASSFQEGNYGYTF.

The sample holds a few counts of this clonotype. The chain employs TRBV7-2 and TRBJ2-7; 7 bases are a match to TRBD2. Germline V gene data show CDR1 as SGHTA and CDR2 as FQGNSA. The ends lost 3 bases at V and 0 bases at J; junction bases unmatched: 11. This CDR3 has 17 residues. CDR3 bases: TGTGCCAGCAGCTTGTCGGGGGGTCACCTTAACTCCTACGAGCAGTACTTC. Residues: CASSLSGGHLNSYEQYF.

This clonotype was detected only a few times. This chain uses TRBV28 with TRBJ1-3, with D possibly TRBD1 on 5 matching bases. Trimming took 8 bases from V and 4 from J, leaving 18 bases between them. This CDR3 is 15 amino acids long. The V gene's germline CDR1 is MDHEN and CDR2 SYDVKM. The chain's CDR3 is CASGTSTRAGNTIYF. The CDR3 nucleotides are TGTGCCAGCGGTACTTCCACCAGGGCCGGAAACACCATATATTTT. The variable domain in full, completed from reference TRBV28 and TRBJ1-3, reads DVKVTQSSRYLVKRTGEKVFLECVQDMDHENMFWYRQDPGLGLRLIYFSYDVKMKEKGDIPEGYSVSREKKERFSLILESASTNQTSMYLCASGTSTRAGNTIYFGEGSWLTVV.

A word on this clonotype: A read error may be the cause here, since a much bigger clone is one base away. The J gene is TRBJ1-4, the V gene TRBV20-1; 7 bases are shared with TRBD1. V dropped 0 bases and J dropped 12; count of bases not matched to a gene: 19. This CDR3 contains 17 residues. Germline V lookup: CDR1 DFQATT, CDR2 SNEGSKA (reference sequence). The CDR3 nucleotides are TGCAGTGCTAGAGAGTTGGAACAGGGGATATATGGGGAAGAACTGTTTTTT. Translating it yields CSARELEQGIYGEELFF.

This clonotype was observed many times. The chain couples TRBV29-1 to TRBJ2-3; 7 bases map to TRBD1. J was trimmed by 3 bases and V by 4 bases; bases with no gene match: 1. Per the germline V gene, CDR1 is SQVTM and CDR2 is ANQGSEA. CDR3 size: 12 residues. The CDR3 reads CSVGQGTDTQYF. In DNA form, the CDR3 reads TGCAGCGTTGGACAGGGAACAGATACGCAGTATTTT.

This clonotype was observed at least ten times. V and J are TRBV28 and TRBJ2-7; the D gene is possibly TRBD1 (6 bases). The CDR3 is 21 amino acids. Germline loops: CDR1 MDHEN, CDR2 SYDVKM. Trimming took 4 bases from V and 0 from J, leaving 31 bases between them. Here the CDR3 reads CASSSPSVRAGVLPYSYEQYF. CDR3 nucleotide sequence: TGTGCCAGCAGTTCCCCGTCGGTTCGGGCAGGGGTTCTCCCTTACTCCTACGAGCAGTACTTC.

Only a few counts were recorded for this clonotype. The gene calls are TRBV5-8 and TRBJ2-3; D gene ambiguous. V lost 0 bases to trimming and J lost 0 bases, with 17 bases between them. This CDR3 comprises 18 residues. From germline, CDR1 is SGHTS and CDR2 YDEGEE. This CDR3 reads CASSLGVAPTASTDTQYF. CDR3 in DNA: TGTGCCAGCAGCTTGGGGGTAGCTCCTACTGCTAGCACAGATACGCAGTATTTT.

This clonotype was picked up many times. The rearrangement uses TRBV4-3 and TRBJ1-2; D may be TRBD1 (5 bases). Germline CDR1 LGHNA, CDR2 YSLEER. The ends were cut back, 4 bases at V and 3 bases at J, with 18 bases in the middle. CDR3 length equals 16 residues. The CDR3 DNA reads TGCGCCAGCAGCCCAGACAGCCTTCGCGTCCACTATGGCTACACCTTC. Its translation: CASSPDSLRVHYGYTF.

The rearrangement links TRBV5-5 to TRBJ2-6; D gene ambiguous. V lost 3 bases to trimming and J lost 0 bases, with 10 bases between them. In germline, CDR1 is SGHKS, CDR2 YYEKEE (reference sequence). This CDR3 has 16 amino acids. CDR3 coding DNA: TGTGCCAGCAGCTGGAGTAGCTTCTCTGGGGCCAACGTCCTGACTTTC. The encoded protein is CASSWSSFSGANVLTF.

The gene calls are TRBV11-2 and TRBJ2-3; D unresolved. Germline V gene lookup returns CDR1 SGHAT and CDR2 FQNNGV. V gave up 1 base and J gave up 0 bases, with 8 bases separating them. This CDR3 is 15 amino acids long. The CDR3 coding sequence is TGTGCCAGCAGCTTAGGTTGGACGAGCACAGATACGCAGTATTTT. Its protein is CASSLGWTSTDTQYF.

The chain recombines TRBV19 with TRBJ2-7; TRBD1 is a possible D gene (6 bases). Germline CDR1 reads LNHDA; CDR2 reads SQIVND (reference sequence). V lost 10 bases and J 2 bases, leaving 18 bases between the germline ends. The CDR3 runs to 14 residues. CDR3 protein: CATQGGRATYEQYF. For the CDR3, the DNA is TGTGCCACACAAGGGGGACGGGCCACCTACGAGCAGTACTTC.

In regard to this clonotype: A read error may explain this, as a much larger clone is one base away. The V and J genes are TRBV2 and TRBJ2-5, with unresolved D. Germline V lookup: CDR1 SNHLY, CDR2 FYNNEI. The CDR3 sequence is 12 residues long. CDR3: CASGEWMETQYF. DNA of the CDR3: TGTGCCAGCGGTGAGTGGATGGAGACCCAGTACTTC.

With regard to this clonotype: This clone may be a read error of a much larger clone one base away. The chain combines TRBV7-9 with TRBJ1-1, with a weak D call TRBD1 (6 bases). Germline CDR1 and CDR2: SEHNR and FQNEAQ (reference sequence). V was shortened by 3 bases and J by 5 bases, with 10 bases between the two germline ends. CDR3 length: 13 residues. CDR3 nucleotides: TGTGCCAGCAGCTTTGGGGACAAAACTGAAGCTTTCTTT. It yields the protein CASSFGDKTEAFF.

In its sample, this clonotype was seen many times. This chain connects TRBV15 to TRBJ2-7; no clear D gene. The V end lost 0 bases, the J end lost 6 bases, and 9 bases lay between the germline ends. The CDR3 covers 13 residues. The germline V gene encodes CDR1 LNHNV and CDR2 YYDKDF (reference sequence). As DNA, the CDR3 is TGTGCCACCAGCAGAGAGGGGTGGGGCGAGCAGTACTTC. The encoded protein is CATSREGWGEQYF.

Ten or more counts support this clonotype. The genes are TRBV6-4 and TRBJ2-2; D gene unclear. Trimming stripped 2 bases from V and 4 bases from J, with 5 bases between. The CDR3 consists of 13 residues. Germline loops: CDR1 MRHNA, CDR2 SNTAGT. In nucleotides, the CDR3 is TGTGCCAGCAGTGACCTGGGCACCGGGGAGCTGTTTTTT. It codes for CASSDLGTGELFF.

In its sample, this clonotype was seen a few times. This chain connects TRBV20-1 to TRBJ2-5; 8 positions match TRBD2. The CDR3 has 14 amino acids. The germline gives CDR1 DFQATT, CDR2 SNEGSKA (reference sequence). V trimming: 1 base; J trimming: 5 bases; junction bases outside the gene matches: 6. CDR3 loop: CSARVLAVLETQYF. The CDR3 DNA reads as TGCAGTGCTAGAGTACTAGCGGTTCTGGAGACCCAGTACTTC.